These 23 T cell receptor beta chains originate from one sample sequenced in a study of T cells after yellow fever vaccination. TCRdb re-called the 5' RACE reads through MiXCR, storing one row per CDR3 protein. The sample includes more than 350,000 distinct CDR3 sequences, roughly 10% of them seen just once. The starting material was PBMCs, obtained on the day of the first yellow fever vaccination. These receptors all come from a man younger than 35 who received the YFV17D yellow fever vaccine.

CDR3 DNA: TGCAGCGTCACCGCTCCTGACAGGGGGCATGCCGGGGAGCTGTTTTTT. This encodes CSVTAPDRGHAGELFF. The rearrangement joins TRBV29-1 to TRBJ2-2; 10 bases align to TRBD1. Trimming took 6 bases from V and 6 from J; bases not matched to a gene: 13. The V gene's germline CDR1 is SQVTM and CDR2 ANQGSEA. CDR3 length: 16 amino acids.

The gene calls are TRBV3-1 and TRBJ2-1; TRBD1 agrees at 8 bases. V trimming: 4 bases; J trimming: 4 bases; junction bases outside the gene matches: 12. This CDR3 has 17 amino acids. Germline CDR1 LGHDT, CDR2 YNNKEL (reference sequence). CDR3 amino acids: CASSPPAGTGIYNEQFF. The CDR3 coding sequence is TGTGCCAGCAGCCCCCCCGCCGGGACAGGCATATACAATGAGCAGTTCTTC.

This clonotype turned up a few times. The chain is built from TRBV27 and TRBJ1-1; possible D gene TRBD1, 6 bases. This CDR3 spans 14 amino acids. Trimming removed 5 bases from V and 3 bases from J, with 13 bases in between. Germline V gene data show CDR1 as MNHEY and CDR2 as SMNVEV (reference sequence). CDR3 residues: CASSPSGGDTEAFF. CDR3 sequence (DNA): TGTGCCAGCAGTCCGTCGGGGGGCGACACTGAAGCTTTCTTT.

V is TRBV20-1 and J is TRBJ2-5; TRBD2 aligns across 12 bases. V gave up 5 bases and J gave up 5 bases; unmatched junction bases: 12. Germline V gives CDR1 DFQATT, CDR2 SNEGSKA (reference sequence). There are 16 residues in the CDR3. CDR3 in DNA: TGCAGTGCTCGTCGTGCTAGCGGGGGGGCCGAGGAGACCCAGTACTTC. This gives the protein CSARRASGGAEETQYF.

The table lists this clonotype with a few counts. The V call is TRBV5-5, the J call TRBJ1-6, with D possibly TRBD1 on 5 matching bases. In germline, CDR1 is SGHKS, CDR2 YYEKEE (reference sequence). CDR3 length: 14 amino acids. Trimming took 0 bases from V and 9 from J, leaving 10 bases between them. CDR3 region: CASSLGGGGSPLHF. The CDR3 bases are TGTGCCAGCAGCTTGGGGGGGGGTGGTTCACCCCTCCACTTT.

This clonotype came up a few times. V usage is TRBV5-1 and J usage is TRBJ2-5; a possible D gene is TRBD2 (5 bases). The CDR3 has 15 amino acids. CDR1 is SGHRS, CDR2 YFSETQ, per germline. Trimming shortened V by 0 bases and J by 4 bases, and 13 bases separated the two germline ends. The DNA of the CDR3 is TGCGCCAGCAGCTTGGCTCTTACCCGGGGAGAGACCCAGTACTTC. This encodes CASSLALTRGETQYF.

This clonotype was counted a few times. CDR3 coding DNA: TGTGCCAGCGGCCCCGTGGTCGCGGGGGGAATACAAGAGACCCAGTACTTC. It yields the protein CASGPVVAGGIQETQYF. V usage is TRBV28 and J usage is TRBJ2-5; 8 positions agree with TRBD2. Germline assignment: CDR1 MDHEN and CDR2 SYDVKM. The CDR3 extends over 17 amino acids. J lost 2 bases, V lost 8 bases, and 16 bases had no gene match.

This sequence joins TRBV5-1 and TRBJ2-1; TRBD2 matches 10 bases. CDR3 size: 15 residues. Looked up from germline, CDR1 is SGHRS and CDR2 is YFSETQ. The V gene end was trimmed by 2 bases and the J gene end by 6 bases; junction bases not matched to a gene: 5. The CDR3 region has the DNA TGCGCCAGCAGCTTAACTAGCGGGATTGTCAATGAGCAGTTCTTC. Translation: CASSLTSGIVNEQFF.

There are a few counts of this clonotype. V and J are TRBV5-1 and TRBJ1-1; D is perhaps TRBD1 (6 bases). The CDR3 runs 16 residues. Germline loops: CDR1 SGHRS, CDR2 YFSETQ. V was clipped by 4 bases and J by 0 bases, with 16 bases between them. CDR3: CASSRIGQIMNTEAFF. CDR3 coding DNA: TGCGCCAGCAGCCGAATAGGACAGATTATGAACACTGAAGCTTTCTTT.

J is TRBJ1-5 and V is TRBV20-1; 7 bases line up with TRBD1. The V segment lost 6 bases and the J segment 2 bases; nucleotides outside the gene matches: 4. Germline CDR1 and CDR2: DFQATT and SNEGSKA (reference sequence). This CDR3 contains 13 residues. CDR3 bases: TGCAGTGCCCAGGGGGTCCGCAATCAGCCCCAGCATTTT. Translated, it gives CSAQGVRNQPQHF.

V gene TRBV11-2 combines with J gene TRBJ2-7, with 7 bases matching TRBD2. Germline CDR1 is SGHAT and CDR2 is FQNNGV. The CDR3 runs to 17 residues. V shed 3 bases, J shed 5 bases, and the junction held 16 bases outside the gene matches. Here the CDR3 DNA reads TGTGCCAGCAGCTTGCAGAAGTGGGGACTAAGTACTGACGAGCAGTACTTC. Amino acid sequence: CASSLQKWGLSTDEQYF.

This clonotype was observed a handful of times. V and J are TRBV18 and TRBJ2-1, with 8 bases identical to TRBD2. The germline V gene has CDR1 KGHSH and CDR2 LQKENI. The CDR3 totals 13 residues. V was clipped by 6 bases and J by 6 bases; unmatched bases: 4. The DNA for the CDR3 is TGTGCCAGCTCCCCCGGGACTAGCAATGAGCAGTTCTTC. Translating gives CASSPGTSNEQFF.

The sample holds a few counts of this clonotype. This chain joins TRBV20-1 and TRBJ1-1; D unresolved. CDR3 length: 15 residues. Between the trimmed V and J ends, which lost 3 bases and 3 bases, there was a span of 17 bases. Germline CDR1 DFQATT, CDR2 SNEGSKA (reference sequence). This CDR3 is CSASGDDGDYTEAFF. CDR3 sequence (DNA): TGCAGTGCTAGTGGAGACGACGGGGATTACACTGAAGCTTTCTTT.

This clonotype was seen once. The gene calls are TRBV10-3 and TRBJ2-3; the match to TRBD1 covers 7 bases. This CDR3 comprises 15 residues. The trim removed 5 bases at V and 3 bases at J, leaving 8 bases unmatched. Germline values: CDR1 ENHRY, CDR2 SYGVKD. The CDR3 DNA sequence: TGTGCCATCAGTCCGCGACAGGGAATTACAGATACGCAGTATTTT. Protein: CAISPRQGITDTQYF.

This clonotype has at least ten counts. The V call is TRBV18, the J call TRBJ2-1, with TRBD2 matching over 8 bases. CDR3 size: 16 residues. CDR1 and CDR2 (germline): KGHSH, LQKENI. V trimming: 3 bases; J trimming: 4 bases; junction bases outside the gene matches: 8. CDR3 sequence (DNA): TGTGCCAGCTCACCGTTCCCCAGCGGGGGTTACAATGAGCAGTTCTTC. It encodes CASSPFPSGGYNEQFF. Based on the CDR3 plus reference TRBV18 and TRBJ2-1, the full variable domain is NAGVMQNPRHLVRRRGQEARLRCSPMKGHSHVYWYRQLPEEGLKFMVYLQKENIIDESGMPKERFSAEFPKEGPSILRIQQVVRGDSAAYFCASSPFPSGGYNEQFFGPGTRLTVL.

The sample holds many counts of this clonotype. The gene calls are TRBV30 and TRBJ2-2; D unresolved. Germline values: CDR1 GTSNPN, CDR2 SVGIG (reference sequence). The CDR3 runs 14 residues. Between the trimmed V and J ends, which lost 1 base and 6 bases, there was a span of 12 bases. CDR3 amino acids: CAWSAAPESGELFF. The CDR3 DNA follows: TGTGCCTGGAGTGCGGCTCCGGAGTCCGGGGAGCTGTTTTTT.

This clonotype was found a few times. V is TRBV5-5 and J is TRBJ2-7; either TRBD1 or TRBD2 may fit D (6 bases each). Germline lookup yields CDR1 SGHKS and CDR2 YYEKEE (reference sequence). The ends were cut back, 6 bases at V and 3 bases at J, with 19 bases in the middle. This CDR3 region has 15 residues. This CDR3 reads CASTQWGANIYEQYF. CDR3 DNA: TGTGCCAGCACCCAGTGGGGGGCGAATATCTACGAGCAGTACTTC.

This clonotype was detected a few times. V gene TRBV6-1 combines with J gene TRBJ2-7; D is perhaps TRBD1 or TRBD2 (5 bases each). The V end lost 8 bases, the J end lost 0 bases, and 11 bases lay between the germline ends. CDR1 is MNHNS, CDR2 SASEGT, per germline. This CDR3 is built from 13 residues. The CDR3 loop is CASRADNSYEQYV. The CDR3, as DNA: TGTGCCAGCCGAGCGGACAACTCCTACGAGCAGTACGTC.

This clonotype appeared a few times. The V call is TRBV20-1, the J call TRBJ2-2; D gene uncertain. The germline V gene encodes CDR1 DFQATT and CDR2 SNEGSKA (reference sequence). The CDR3 loop spans 13 amino acids. V shed 1 base and J shed 2 bases, with 5 bases lying between them. Written as DNA, the CDR3 is TGCAGTGCTAGAGGGAGAAACACCGGGGAGCTGTTTTTT. Translation gives CSARGRNTGELFF.

The rearrangement uses TRBV7-9 and TRBJ2-4; the D gene is possibly TRBD2 (6 bases). This CDR3 comprises 17 residues. The germline gives CDR1 SEHNR, CDR2 FQNEAQ (reference sequence). V was trimmed by 5 bases and J by 3 bases, leaving 20 bases between them. CDR3 sequence: CASSPRVRGGYKNIQYF. DNA for the CDR3: TGTGCCAGCAGCCCACGAGTCCGGGGAGGATACAAAAACATTCAGTACTTC.

V gene TRBV5-1 combines with J gene TRBJ1-2; D possibly corresponds to TRBD1 (6 bases). The CDR3 is 12 amino acids. Germline CDR1 and CDR2: SGHRS and YFSETQ. V was pared by 3 bases and J by 7 bases, with 10 bases between. The CDR3 loop reads CASSSDSIGYTF. The CDR3 DNA is TGCGCCAGCAGCTCGGACAGCATTGGCTACACCTTC.

The V gene is TRBV20-1, the J gene TRBJ2-2, with D tentatively TRBD2 (5 bases). In germline, CDR1 is DFQATT, CDR2 SNEGSKA (reference sequence). This CDR3 has 15 residues. With 5 bases removed from V and 6 bases from J, the gap between germline ends came to 19 bases. CDR3: CSAQLTHGVSGELFF. DNA of the CDR3: TGCAGTGCTCAATTGACTCACGGGGTTTCCGGGGAGCTGTTTTTT.

The chain uses TRBV27 and TRBJ2-1; TRBD2 aligns across 8 bases. The ends lost 3 bases at V and 2 bases at J; junction bases unmatched: 6. CDR1 is MNHEY, CDR2 SMNVEV, per germline (reference sequence). The CDR3 runs 16 residues. As DNA, the CDR3 is TGTGCCAGCAGTTTTTTGACGGGGGGGACCTACAATGAGCAGTTCTTC. Translation: CASSFLTGGTYNEQFF.